Below are 14 T cell receptor beta chains sequenced from a single sample in a study of T cell repertoires in ileal Crohn's disease. Here immunoSEQ multiplex PCR was the method, and the copy in TCRdb shows in-frame clones only, minus some. The sample lists about 4,300 clones, approximately 80% occurring once. What was sequenced was ileal tissue. The receptors were sampled from an adult with Crohn's disease.

The chain recombines TRBV18 with TRBJ2-1; TRBD1 agrees at 8 bases. The CDR3 contains 20 residues. Germline CDR1 is KGHSH and CDR2 is LQKENI. V shed 3 bases and J 8 bases; nucleotides not matched to a gene: 24. The CDR3 loop is CASSPPGTGATMSSSHEQFF. The CDR3 nucleotides read TGTGCCAGCTCACCCCCTGGGACAGGAGCTACAATGAGCAGTTCTCATGAGCAGTTCTTC.

The CDR3 DNA sequence: TGCGCCAGCAGCCAATCAATACTCCCCCCCGAGACCCAGTACTTC. It codes for CASSQSILPPETQYF. The chain carries TRBV4-1 and TRBJ2-5; D gene unclear. Trimming took off 2 bases at V and 5 bases at J, with 15 bases between the two ends. CDR3 length: 15 residues. Germline V gives CDR1 MGHRA, CDR2 YSYEKL.

V and J are TRBV6-1 and TRBJ2-7; D perhaps matches TRBD2 (7 bases). This CDR3 is built from 15 residues. Germline V gene data show CDR1 as MNHNS and CDR2 as SASEGT. Trimming removed 1 base from V and 5 bases from J, with 15 bases in between. The CDR3 loop reads CASSEDEGGPNEQYF. The DNA of the CDR3 is TGTGCCAGCAGTGAAGATGAGGGGGGGCCGAACGAGCAGTACTTC.

The rearrangement links TRBV13 to TRBJ2-1; D uncertain. The CDR3 spans 12 residues. Trimming took off 2 bases at V and 7 bases at J, with 6 bases between the two ends. The germline gives CDR1 PRHDT, CDR2 FYEKMQ (reference sequence). The CDR3 spells CASSLLQNEQFF. In nucleotides, the CDR3 is TGTGCCAGCAGCTTACTCCAGAATGAGCAGTTCTTC.

The chain is built from TRBV6-1 and TRBJ2-1, with TRBD2 identical over 7 bases. V trimming: 5 bases; J trimming: 3 bases; junction bases outside the gene matches: 7. Per germline, CDR1 MNHNS and CDR2 SASEGT. CDR3 length: 15 residues. Here the CDR3 reads CASSREPGGYNEQFF. CDR3 in DNA: TGTGCCAGCAGTCGAGAACCGGGGGGCTACAATGAGCAGTTCTTC.

The chain employs TRBV18 and TRBJ2-1, with D possibly being TRBD2 (5 bases). CDR1 is KGHSH, CDR2 LQKENI, per germline. This CDR3 is built from 15 residues. Trimming stripped 1 base from V and 10 bases from J, with 17 bases between. The CDR3 loop reads CASSPLALFGKEQFF. CDR3 nucleotide sequence: TGTGCCAGCTCACCACTAGCGCTCTTCGGGAAAGAGCAGTTCTTC. Together with reference TRBV18 and TRBJ2-1, the CDR3 gives the full variable domain: NAGVMQNPRHLVRRRGQEARLRCSPMKGHSHVYWYRQLPEEGLKFMVYLQKENIIDESGMPKERFSAEFPKEGPSILRIQQVVRGDSAAYFCASSPLALFGKEQFFGPGTRLTVL.

The chain has TRBV5-1 and TRBJ1-2; 9 positions agree with TRBD1. Germline V gene sequence: CDR1 SGHRS, CDR2 YFSETQ. With V trimmed by 0 bases and J by 3 bases, 6 bases remained unmatched. The CDR3 is made up of 16 amino acids. The CDR3 sequence: CASSLEARTGDYGYTF. The CDR3 bases are TGCGCCAGCAGCTTGGAGGCTCGGACAGGGGACTATGGCTACACCTTC.

The chain combines TRBV5-6 with TRBJ2-5, with 9 positions matching TRBD1. Germline CDR1 and CDR2: SGHDT and YYEEEE. CDR3 length: 14 residues. Losses at the gene ends were 8 bases for V and 4 bases for J; bases not matched to a gene: 9. The CDR3 DNA reads as TGTGCCAGTGGGGGTGTGACAGGGGGAGAGACCCAGTACTTC. It specifies CASGGVTGGETQYF.

This chain uses TRBV4-2 with TRBJ2-5; 12 bases are a match to TRBD2. Near its end, the DNA agrees better with TRBJ2-7, so the J call may be wrong. CDR3 size: 15 residues. Germline loops: CDR1 LGHNA, CDR2 YNFKEQ. CDR3 sequence (DNA): TGTGCCAGCAGCGTTCCTAGCGGGGGGGTATCCGAGCAGTACTTC. Residues: CASSVPSGGVSEQYF.

This rearrangement joins TRBV7-6 to TRBJ2-7, with D perhaps matching TRBD2 (5 bases). V was cut by 1 base and J by 7 bases, with 11 bases left in between. The CDR3 loop spans 13 amino acids. Germline V gives CDR1 SGHVS, CDR2 FNYEAQ. The CDR3 sequence is CASSLGRWEEQYF. CDR3 DNA: TGTGCCAGCAGCTTAGGAAGGTGGGAGGAGCAGTACTTC. The whole variable domain, filled in from reference TRBV7-6 and TRBJ2-7, reads GAGVSQSPRYKVTKRGQDVALRCDPISGHVSLYWYRQALGQGPEFLTYFNYEAQQDKSGLPNDRFSAERPEGSISTLTIQRTEQRDSAMYRCASSLGRWEEQYFGPGTRLTVT.

The J gene is TRBJ1-1, the V gene TRBV7-9, with a tentative D call TRBD1 (5 bases). Per germline, CDR1 SEHNR and CDR2 FQNEAQ (reference sequence). The CDR3 extends over 13 amino acids. The germline V and J ends were trimmed by 5 bases and 3 bases, with 10 bases remaining between them. CDR3 nucleotide sequence: TGTGCCAGCAGCCGTACAGGCCACACTGAAGCTTTCTTT. The encoded protein is CASSRTGHTEAFF.

The chain combines TRBV5-1 with TRBJ2-2, with a tentative D call TRBD2 (5 bases). V dropped 0 bases and J dropped 7 bases, with 10 bases sitting between them. Germline CDR1 SGHRS, CDR2 YFSETQ. The CDR3 length is 14 residues. CDR3 coding DNA: TGCGCCAGCAGCTTGGGGCGTGAGGGCGGGGAGCTGTTTTTT. It encodes CASSLGREGGELFF.

In DNA, the CDR3 is TGTGCCACCCGGGGGGGGCCGGGAAACACCATATATTTT. As protein: CATRGGPGNTIYF. V and J are TRBV6-5 and TRBJ1-3, with a weak D call TRBD1 (6 bases). The CDR3 loop spans 13 amino acids. From germline, CDR1 is MNHEY and CDR2 SVGAGI. The germline V and J ends were trimmed by 10 bases and 4 bases, with 14 bases remaining between them.

The chain combines TRBV28 with TRBJ2-3; 8 bases line up with TRBD2. The V gene's germline CDR1 is MDHEN and CDR2 SYDVKM. After removal of 4 bases from V and 1 base from J, the junction contained 7 bases not matched to a gene. This CDR3 comprises 16 residues. In DNA form, the CDR3 reads TGTGCCAGCAGTTCCTCCGCGGGGGGTCGCACAGATACGCAGTATTTT. Protein product: CASSSSAGGRTDTQYF.